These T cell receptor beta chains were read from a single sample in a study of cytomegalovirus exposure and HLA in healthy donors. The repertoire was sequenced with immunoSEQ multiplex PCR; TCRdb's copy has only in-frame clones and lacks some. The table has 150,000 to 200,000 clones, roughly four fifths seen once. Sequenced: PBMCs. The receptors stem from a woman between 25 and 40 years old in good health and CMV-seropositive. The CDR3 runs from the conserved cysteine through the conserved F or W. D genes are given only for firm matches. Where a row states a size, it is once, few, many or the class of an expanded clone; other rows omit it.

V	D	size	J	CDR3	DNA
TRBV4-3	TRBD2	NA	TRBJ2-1	CASSQDLSLAGVSNNEQFF	TGCGCCAGCAGCCAAGATCTTTCACTAGCGGGAGTATCGAACAATGAGCAGTTCTTC
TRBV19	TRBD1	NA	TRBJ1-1	CASSQGGGNTEAFF	TGTGCCAGTAGCCAGGGGGGCGGAAACACTGAAGCTTTCTTT
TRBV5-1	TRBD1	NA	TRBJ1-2	CASSRSRQGANDLTGYTF	TGCGCCAGCAGCCGAAGTCGACAGGGGGCGAATGATTTAACGGGCTACACCTTC
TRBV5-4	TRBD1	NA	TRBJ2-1	CASSERDRGNNEQFF	TGTGCCAGCAGCGAGCGGGACAGGGGTAACAATGAGCAGTTCTTC
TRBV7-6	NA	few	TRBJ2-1	CASSLENPYGNEQFF	TGTGCCAGCAGCTTAGAAAACCCCTATGGCAATGAGCAGTTCTTC
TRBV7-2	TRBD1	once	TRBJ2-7	CASSFRDRAYEQYF	TGTGCCAGCAGCTTCCGGGACAGAGCTTACGAGCAGTACTTC
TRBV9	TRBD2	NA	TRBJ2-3	CASSVGLAGSVTDTQYF	TGTGCCAGCAGCGTCGGACTAGCGGGGTCTGTCACAGATACGCAGTATTTT
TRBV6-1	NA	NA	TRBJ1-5	CASSENIGNHQPQHF	TGTGCCAGCAGTGAAAACATTGGCAATCATCAGCCCCAGCATTTT
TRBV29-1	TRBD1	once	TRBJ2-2	CSVGTGITGELFF	TGCAGCGTTGGGACAGGGATCACCGGGGAGCTGTTTTTT
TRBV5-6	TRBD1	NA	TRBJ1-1	CASSSLTGSTEAFF	TGTGCCAGCAGCTCCTTGACAGGGTCGACTGAAGCTTTCTTT
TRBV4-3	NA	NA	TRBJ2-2	CASSHKQNTGELFF	TGCGCCAGCAGCCACAAACAGAACACCGGGGAGCTGTTTTTT
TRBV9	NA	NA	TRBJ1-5	CASSVEAGPYSNQPQHF	TGTGCCAGCAGCGTAGAAGCGGGACCCTATAGCAATCAGCCCCAGCATTTT
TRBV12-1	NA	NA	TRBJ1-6	CASSWDGTFNSPLHF	TGTGCCAGCAGCTGGGACGGGACTTTTAATTCACCCCTCCACTTT
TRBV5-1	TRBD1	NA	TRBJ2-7	CASSLASQGANEQYF	TGCGCCAGCAGCTTGGCCTCACAGGGGGCTAACGAGCAGTACTTC
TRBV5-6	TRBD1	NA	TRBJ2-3	CASSLPGGSTDTQYF	TGTGCCAGCAGCTTACCAGGGGGCTCCACAGATACGCAGTATTTT
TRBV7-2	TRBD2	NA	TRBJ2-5	CASSYIAGGAGETQYF	TGTGCCAGCAGTTACATAGCGGGAGGTGCCGGGGAGACCCAGTACTTC
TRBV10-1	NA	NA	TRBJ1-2	CASSGTPIGGYTF	TGCGCCAGTTCCGGGACACCTATTGGTGGCTACACCTTC
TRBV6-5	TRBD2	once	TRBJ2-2	CASSYREGTNTGELFF	TGTGCCAGCAGTTACCGGGAGGGGACGAACACCGGGGAGCTGTTTTTT
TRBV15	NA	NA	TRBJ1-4	CATSRAGPGQGEKLFF	TGTGCCACCAGCAGAGCTGGTCCTGGCCAGGGAGAAAAACTGTTTTTT
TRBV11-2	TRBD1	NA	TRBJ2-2	CASSLAGGYGNTGELFF	TGTGCCAGCAGCTTGGCAGGGGGCTATGGGAACACCGGGGAGCTGTTTTTT
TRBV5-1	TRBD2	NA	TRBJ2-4	CASRSGGAENIQYF	TGCGCCAGCAGAAGCGGGGGGGCGGAAAACATTCAGTACTTC
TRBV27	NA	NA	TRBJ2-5	CASSSRETQYF	TGTGCCAGCAGTTCCAGGGAGACCCAGTACTTC
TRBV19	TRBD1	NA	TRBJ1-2	CASSRGTAQDLGYTF	TGTGCCAGTAGTAGGGGGACAGCCCAGGATCTCGGCTACACCTTC
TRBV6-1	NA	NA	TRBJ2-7	CASRETDSTYEQYF	TGTGCCAGCAGAGAAACCGACAGTACCTACGAGCAGTACTTC
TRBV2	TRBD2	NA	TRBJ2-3	CASSLTSGESNTQYF	TGTGCCAGCAGTCTGACTAGCGGGGAGTCCAATACGCAGTATTTT
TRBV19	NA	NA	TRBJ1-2	CASRYRGQIYGYTF	TGTGCCAGCAGATACAGAGGACAGATCTATGGCTACACCTTC
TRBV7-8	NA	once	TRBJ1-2	CASSQRGPTNYGYTF	TGTGCCAGCAGCCAGCGGGGGCCGACTAACTATGGCTACACCTTC
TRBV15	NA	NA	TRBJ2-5	CATTVPGVETQYF	TGTGCCACCACGGTTCCGGGAGTAGAGACCCAGTACTTC
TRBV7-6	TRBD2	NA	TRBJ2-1	CASSLVGPSGYNEQFF	TGTGCCAGCAGCTTAGTGGGACCTAGCGGCTACAATGAGCAGTTCTTC
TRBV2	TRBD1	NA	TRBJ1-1	CASRDTGGVSEAFF	TGTGCCAGCAGGGACACAGGGGGCGTCTCTGAAGCTTTCTTT
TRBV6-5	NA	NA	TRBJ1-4	CASSKGSANEKLFF	TGTGCCAGCTCAAAGGGGTCCGCTAATGAAAAACTGTTTTTT
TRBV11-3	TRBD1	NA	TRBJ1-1	CASSSGGTEAFF	TGTGCCAGCAGCTCAGGGGGCACTGAAGCTTTCTTT
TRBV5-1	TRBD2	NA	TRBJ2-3	CASHRGGSTDTQYF	TGCGCCAGCCATCGGGGGGGGAGCACAGATACGCAGTATTTT